The 27 T cell receptor beta chains reported below all come from one sample, sequenced in a study of blood T cells in healthy people across ages. A J-beta primer mix and a sample-barcoded 5' primer were used in a second PCR of roughly 6 to 12 cycles. TCRdb reprocessed the 5' RACE reads with MiXCR, giving one entry per CDR3 protein. The table lists about 580,000 distinct CDR3 sequences, 40% to 55% of them singletons. Sequenced material: blood. These receptors all come from a man older than 75 in good health.

This clonotype was seen a handful of times. The rearrangement uses TRBV27 and TRBJ2-7; D is ambiguous. The CDR3 contains 13 residues. Per the germline V gene, CDR1 is MNHEY and CDR2 is SMNVEV (reference sequence). V gave up 3 bases and J gave up 2 bases, with 8 bases separating them. The CDR3 DNA reads as TGTGCCAGCAGTTTGGGCTACCCCTACGAGCAGTACTTC. It specifies CASSLGYPYEQYF.

The chain employs TRBV5-6 and TRBJ2-7, with D possibly matching TRBD1 (6 bases). The length of the CDR3 is 15 residues. In germline, CDR1 is SGHDT, CDR2 YYEEEE. The V gene lost 1 base and the J gene lost 2 bases, with 13 bases spanning the gap. The CDR3 bases are TGTGCCAGCAGCTTGCCAGGGACAAAAGCCTACGAGCAGTACTTC. Residues: CASSLPGTKAYEQYF.

This clonotype was detected only a few times. The V and J genes are TRBV29-1 and TRBJ1-2; D is undetermined. The CDR3 covers 13 residues. V shed 1 base and J shed 8 bases, with 14 bases lying between them. Germline loops: CDR1 SQVTM, CDR2 ANQGSEA. Here the CDR3 DNA reads TGCAGCGTTGAAGGCCCCGAACGGTTCGGCTACACCTTC. It is translated as CSVEGPERFGYTF.

Remarks on this clonotype: Relative to the germline gene, one junction end is altered; a read error may explain this. V is TRBV7-9 and J is TRBJ2-7, with TRBD2 matching over 8 bases. Germline V gene lookup returns CDR1 SEHNR and CDR2 FQNEAQ (reference sequence). The CDR3 covers 12 residues. The DNA of the CDR3 is TGCGCCAGCCGGGGACTAGTCTACGAGCAGTACTTC. The encoded protein is CASRGLVYEQYF. The whole variable domain, filled in from reference TRBV7-9 and TRBJ2-7, reads DTGVSQNPRHKITKRGQNVTFRCDPISEHNRLYWYRQTLGQGPEFLTYFQNEAQLEKSRLLSDRFSAERPKGSFSTLEIQRTEQGDSAMYLCASRGLVYEQYFGPGTRLTVT.

The CDR3 spells CASSLPSPGTGTDEQYF. In nucleotides, the CDR3 is TGTGCCAGCAGTTTACCTAGTCCCGGGACAGGGACCGATGAGCAGTACTTC. V usage is TRBV28 and J usage is TRBJ2-7; 9 bases agree with TRBD1. The ends lost 2 bases at V and 7 bases at J; junction bases unmatched: 15. The CDR3 spans 17 residues. Germline-derived CDR1 and CDR2 are MDHEN and SYDVKM.

J is TRBJ2-1 and V is TRBV9; 9 bases are a match to TRBD1. The CDR3 spans 16 residues. In germline, CDR1 is SGDLS, CDR2 YYNGEE. After removal of 1 base from V and 3 bases from J, the junction contained 5 bases not matched to a gene. CDR3 nucleotide sequence: TGTGCCAGCAGCGTAACGGACAGGGGCTTCTACAATGAGCAGTTCTTC. Its translation is CASSVTDRGFYNEQFF.

The rearrangement joins TRBV20-1 to TRBJ1-2; 8 nucleotides align to TRBD1. The J segment lost 8 bases and the V segment lost 6 bases, leaving 8 bases of the junction unmatched. The germline V gene has CDR1 DFQATT and CDR2 SNEGSKA (reference sequence). The CDR3 covers 12 residues. CDR3 amino acids: CSAATGVGGYTF. DNA of the CDR3: TGCAGTGCCGCGACAGGGGTGGGGGGCTACACCTTC.

V and J are TRBV7-2 and TRBJ2-5, with 7 nucleotides matching TRBD2. The end of the DNA is better explained by TRBJ2-7, so the J call may be wrong. The CDR3 is made up of 17 amino acids. Germline-derived CDR1 and CDR2 are SGHTA and FQGNSA. The CDR3 DNA is TGTGCCAGCAGCCCCGGAGGGCTAGCGGAGCTCCTCTACGAGCAGTACTTC. As protein: CASSPGGLAELLYEQYF.

The V call is TRBV6-2 or TRBV6-3, the J call TRBJ1-5; no firm D call. This CDR3 region has 15 residues. Trimming took off 2 bases at V and 1 base at J, with 9 bases between the two ends. Per the germline V gene, CDR1 is MNHEY and CDR2 is SVGEGT. The CDR3 region is CASSYEGRSNQPQHF. The CDR3 DNA reads as TGTGCCAGCAGTTACGAAGGCCGGAGCAATCAGCCCCAGCATTTT.

Written as DNA, the CDR3 is TGTGCCAGCAGTTTGACGGGACAGGGAGAGAACACCGGGGAGCTGTTTTTT. This sequence encodes CASSLTGQGENTGELFF. J is TRBJ2-2 and V is TRBV28; TRBD1 matches at 9 bases. J gave up 1 base and V 3 bases, and 6 bases lay outside the gene matches. Germline loops: CDR1 MDHEN, CDR2 SYDVKM. The CDR3 loop spans 17 amino acids. The full variable domain, rest sourced from reference TRBV28 and TRBJ2-2, is DVKVTQSSRYLVKRTGEKVFLECVQDMDHENMFWYRQDPGLGLRLIYFSYDVKMKEKGDIPEGYSVSREKKERFSLILESASTNQTSMYLCASSLTGQGENTGELFFGEGSRLTVL.

The chain links TRBV20-1 to TRBJ2-7; TRBD2 matches 9 bases. CDR3 size: 15 residues. The germline gives CDR1 DFQATT, CDR2 SNEGSKA (reference sequence). The V segment lost 2 bases and the J segment 2 bases; nucleotides outside the gene matches: 7. The CDR3 DNA is TGCAGTGCTAGAATTCGCGCGGGAGGGCCCTACGAGCAGTACTTC. Its protein is CSARIRAGGPYEQYF.

The chain is built from TRBV7-2 and TRBJ2-7, with D possibly matching TRBD2 (6 bases). The V end lost 2 bases, the J end lost 10 bases, and 15 bases lay between the germline ends. From germline, CDR1 is SGHTA and CDR2 FQGNSA. This CDR3 is 13 amino acids long. CDR3 protein: CASSLLGDSTQYF. CDR3 coding DNA: TGTGCCAGCAGCTTACTTGGGGACTCAACCCAGTACTTC.

This clonotype was found a few times. V and J are TRBV5-1 and TRBJ2-1; TRBD2 aligns across 7 bases. The length of the CDR3 is 15 residues. Germline V gives CDR1 SGHRS, CDR2 YFSETQ. J was trimmed by 3 bases and V by 3 bases; bases with no gene match: 6. CDR3 DNA: TGCGCCAGCAGCTGGGGCGGGACTAACTACAATGAGCAGTTCTTC. This gives the protein CASSWGGTNYNEQFF.

CDR3 in DNA: TGTGCCAGCAGCTTAGATCAGTTTGCTGATGAAGCTTTCTTT. It encodes CASSLDQFADEAFF. The V gene is TRBV7-9, the J gene TRBJ1-1; D unclear. The CDR3 loop spans 14 amino acids. V lost 1 base and J 7 bases, leaving 13 bases between the germline ends. CDR1 is SEHNR and CDR2 is FQNEAQ in the germline V gene (reference sequence).

This clonotype was seen at least ten times. The rearrangement joins TRBV6-6 to TRBJ1-2; no reliable D call. The CDR3 consists of 14 residues. The V gene lost 6 bases and the J gene lost 1 base, with 12 bases spanning the gap. The V gene's germline CDR1 is MNHNY and CDR2 SVGAGI (reference sequence). In DNA, the CDR3 is TGTGCCAGCAGCACTATCGGCAGTAACTATGGCTACACCTTC. It is translated as CASSTIGSNYGYTF.

The genes are TRBV5-1 and TRBJ2-5, with D perhaps TRBD1 or TRBD2 (5 bases each). V was trimmed by 4 bases and J by 6 bases, leaving 16 bases between them. Germline-derived CDR1 and CDR2 are SGHRS and YFSETQ. This CDR3 is built from 14 residues. CDR3 loop: CASSPGTQRQTQYF. DNA of the CDR3: TGCGCCAGCAGCCCCGGGACCCAGCGTCAGACCCAGTACTTC. Drawing the rest from reference TRBV5-1 and TRBJ2-5, the complete variable domain is KAGVTQTPRYLIKTRGQQVTLSCSPISGHRSVSWYQQTPGQGLQFLFEYFSETQRNKGNFPGRFSGRQFSNSRSEMNVSTLELGDSALYLCASSPGTQRQTQYFGPGTRLLVL.

This clonotype was picked up a small number of times. The J gene is TRBJ2-5, the V gene TRBV12-3 or TRBV12-4, with TRBD1 matching 7 bases. CDR3 length equals 13 residues. V dropped 8 bases and J dropped 2; count of bases not matched to a gene: 5. Here the CDR3 DNA reads TGTGCCAGCGGTGGGGGACAGCAAGAGACCCAGTACTTC. Its translation is CASGGGQQETQYF.

The sample holds a few counts of this clonotype. This CDR3 reads CASSLGALAGSQETQYF. CDR3 DNA: TGTGCCAGCAGCTTAGGAGCACTAGCGGGCTCCCAAGAGACCCAGTACTTC. This rearrangement joins TRBV7-9 to TRBJ2-5, with TRBD2 identical over 9 bases. This CDR3 has 17 amino acids. CDR1 SEHNR and CDR2 FQNEAQ come from the germline V gene (reference sequence). Trimming cost V 1 base and J 1 base; bases outside gene matches: 7. Supplemented by reference TRBV7-9 and TRBJ2-5, the full variable domain reads DTGVSQNPRHKITKRGQNVTFRCDPISEHNRLYWYRQTLGQGPEFLTYFQNEAQLEKSRLLSDRFSAERPKGSFSTLEIQRTEQGDSAMYLCASSLGALAGSQETQYFGPGTRLLVL.

The chain has TRBV20-1 and TRBJ1-2; 8 nucleotides line up with TRBD1. The CDR3 sequence is 13 residues long. Germline-derived CDR1 and CDR2 are DFQATT and SNEGSKA (reference sequence). Losses at the gene ends were 6 bases for V and 7 bases for J; bases not matched to a gene: 10. The CDR3 bases are TGCAGTGCCCTGGGGCAGGGGGCAAGTGGCTACACCTTC. Translation: CSALGQGASGYTF.

The CDR3 DNA reads as TGTGCCAGCAGTTACCGGCCTAGCGGGAGCTCCTACAATGAGCAGTTCTTC. This encodes CASSYRPSGSSYNEQFF. The genes are TRBV6-5 and TRBJ2-1, with 10 bases identical to TRBD2. The CDR3 consists of 17 residues. Germline V gene lookup returns CDR1 MNHEY and CDR2 SVGAGI. Losses at the gene ends were 2 bases for V and 0 bases for J; bases not matched to a gene: 4.

Details on this clonotype: At one end, the junction sequence differs from germline, possibly due to a read error. The rearrangement joins TRBV6-5 to TRBJ1-1; 8 bases align to TRBD1. Germline V gene data show CDR1 as MNHEY and CDR2 as SVGAGI. The CDR3 is 18 residues long. The CDR3 is CAISYHKPGQGWNTEAFF. The CDR3, as DNA: TGTGCCATCAGTTACCACAAGCCTGGACAGGGTTGGAACACTGAAGCTTTCTTT.

V gene TRBV4-1 combines with J gene TRBJ2-4; maybe TRBD2 (5 bases). The J call may be wrong; the DNA end is better matched by TRBJ2-7. The CDR3 covers 15 residues. The germline V gene encodes CDR1 MGHRA and CDR2 YSYEKL. CDR3 amino acids: CASSTYGVPLDEQYF. CDR3 DNA: TGCGCCAGCAGCACCTACGGGGTTCCTTTGGACGAGCAGTACTTC.

This clonotype was counted between two and nine times. This sequence joins TRBV6-2 or TRBV6-3 and TRBJ2-6; no clear D gene. This CDR3 is 17 amino acids long. V lost 5 bases, J lost 0 bases, and 14 bases lay in between. Looked up from germline, CDR1 is MNHEY and CDR2 is SVGEGT. The CDR3 DNA follows: TGTGCCAGCAGTCCTCACCTCGCAGACTCTGGGGCCAACGTCCTGACTTTC. This codes for CASSPHLADSGANVLTF.

The chain links TRBV18 to TRBJ1-2, with D hard to call. Trimming shortened V by 5 bases and J by 1 base, and 11 bases separated the two germline ends. The CDR3 is 14 amino acids. CDR1 is KGHSH, CDR2 LQKENI, per germline. CDR3 protein: CASSAYADNYGYTF. Here the CDR3 DNA reads TGTGCCAGCTCAGCTTACGCGGATAACTATGGCTACACCTTC.

This clonotype was detected a few times. CDR3 in amino acids: CSGWQEETQYF. The CDR3, as DNA: TGCAGCGGGTGGCAGGAGGAGACCCAGTACTTC. The chain links TRBV29-1 to TRBJ2-5; unclear D gene. CDR1 SQVTM and CDR2 ANQGSEA come from the germline V gene. V gave up 7 bases and J gave up 5 bases, with 11 bases separating them. The CDR3 consists of 11 residues.

The V gene is TRBV29-1, the J gene TRBJ1-3; D not certain. With 7 bases removed from V and 1 base from J, the gap between germline ends came to 11 bases. The CDR3 is 13 residues long. In germline, CDR1 is SQVTM, CDR2 ANQGSEA. As DNA, the CDR3 is TGCAGCGCAACGGGAGAGTCTGGAAACACCATATATTTT. It yields the protein CSATGESGNTIYF.

V and J are TRBV9 and TRBJ2-1; D perhaps matches TRBD2 (7 bases). Trimming stripped 3 bases from V and 7 bases from J, with 14 bases between. The CDR3 is 14 residues long. Germline CDR1 reads SGDLS; CDR2 reads YYNGEE. The DNA for the CDR3 is TGTGCCAGCAGCGCCTTGAGGGGGGGAAATGAGCAGTTCTTC. Protein sequence: CASSALRGGNEQFF.